The 28 T cell receptor beta chains given below trace back to one sample, sequenced in a study of CD4 T cells in relation to SARS-CoV-2 and coronaviruses. Assay used: immunoSEQ multiplex PCR; TCRdb lists only in-frame clones, some missing. Found here are roughly 30,000 clones, around 79% of them singletons; the top ten hold approximately 20%. Antigens for these TCRs are unknown. The unexposed donors gave CD4+ T cells in about 2011-2018, prior to COVID-19. Isolation of CD4+ T cells took place after around eleven days in culture. Sequencing was performed on CD4+ T cells from PBMCs, cultured in vitro. All receptors come from a human donor in good health.

The chain recombines TRBV23-1 with TRBJ2-2; D gene unclear. TRBV23-1 is identified as an open reading frame with a role that is uncertain. The V gene lost 0 bases and the J gene lost 4 bases, with 9 bases spanning the gap. The CDR3 has 15 residues. In DNA form, the CDR3 reads TGCGCCAGCAGTCAATCGCTTCAGCGCACCGGGGAGCTGTTTTTT. It codes for CASSQSLQRTGELFF.

This clone occurred a few times. The rearrangement uses TRBV9 and TRBJ2-1; 7 positions match TRBD2. V trimming: 0 bases; J trimming: 9 bases; junction bases outside the gene matches: 9. This CDR3 region has 15 residues. Per the germline V gene, CDR1 is SGDLS and CDR2 is YYNGEE. CDR3 DNA sequence: TGTGCCAGCAGCGTAGGGCCCGCTGGACTAGGTGAGCAGTTCTTC. Amino acids: CASSVGPAGLGEQFF.

The chain is built from TRBV6-2 or TRBV6-3 and TRBJ1-5, with D possibly TRBD1 on 6 matching bases. V was trimmed by 2 bases and J by 1 base, leaving 9 bases between them. The CDR3 consists of 15 residues. CDR1 and CDR2 (germline): MNHEY, SVGEGT. The CDR3 spells CASSYQDRSNQPQHF. As DNA, the CDR3 is TGTGCCAGCAGTTACCAGGACAGAAGCAATCAGCCCCAGCATTTT.

This chain joins TRBV19 and TRBJ1-5; D possibly corresponds to TRBD1 (5 bases). The germline V gene encodes CDR1 LNHDA and CDR2 SQIVND (reference sequence). V was cut by 1 base and J by 3 bases, with 16 bases left in between. The CDR3 runs 17 residues. CDR3 residues: CASSIGRGGINNQPQHF. In nucleotides, the CDR3 is TGTGCCAGTAGTATAGGTAGGGGCGGGATAAACAATCAGCCCCAGCATTTT.

The table lists this clone with a few counts. The CDR3 sequence is CASSQDTGSWTEAFF. CDR3 bases: TGCGCCAGCAGCCAAGACACAGGGAGTTGGACTGAAGCTTTCTTT. The V gene is TRBV4-1, the J gene TRBJ1-1, with a possible D match to TRBD1 (6 bases). The germline CDR1 and CDR2 sequences are MGHRA and YSYEKL. With 0 bases removed from V and 5 bases from J, the gap between germline ends came to 13 bases. CDR3 size: 15 residues.

The chain uses TRBV29-1 and TRBJ2-7, with D possibly TRBD1 on 6 matching bases. The CDR3 runs to 12 residues. V was clipped by 4 bases and J by 2 bases, with 9 bases between them. Germline CDR1 SQVTM, CDR2 ANQGSEA. The CDR3 reads CSVAGVTYEQYF. In nucleotides, the CDR3 is TGCAGCGTTGCAGGGGTAACCTACGAGCAGTACTTC.

The genes are TRBV9 and TRBJ2-7; D gene ambiguous. Trimming removed 0 bases at V and 0 bases at J, with 10 bases between. Germline CDR1 is SGDLS and CDR2 is YYNGEE. The length of the CDR3 is 15 residues. CDR3 DNA sequence: TGTGCCAGCAGCGTAGGGCAGGTAGGCTCCTACGAGCAGTACTTC. Protein sequence: CASSVGQVGSYEQYF.

The V call is TRBV5-4, the J call TRBJ1-2; TRBD1 matches at 7 bases. The CDR3 is 16 residues long. Germline V gene data show CDR1 as SGHNT and CDR2 as YYREEE (reference sequence). V shed 4 bases, J shed 8 bases, and the junction held 17 bases outside the gene matches. The CDR3 loop is CASSPPPGQRPGGYTF. The CDR3 bases are TGTGCCAGCAGCCCACCCCCGGGACAGCGGCCCGGGGGCTACACCTTC. The complete variable domain, with remaining parts taken from reference TRBV5-4 and TRBJ1-2, reads ETGVTQSPTHLIKTRGQQVTLRCSSQSGHNTVSWYQQALGQGPQFIFQYYREEENGRGNFPPRFSGLQFPNYSSELNVNALELDDSALYLCASSPPPGQRPGGYTFGSGTRLTVV.

The chain joins TRBV7-2 to TRBJ1-1, with 7 bases identical to TRBD1. Germline CDR1 and CDR2: SGHTA and FQGNSA. CDR3 size: 18 residues. The V gene end was trimmed by 5 bases and the J gene end by 0 bases; junction bases not matched to a gene: 15. CDR3 sequence (DNA): TGTGCCAGCAGCCGTAAACCGGGACAGTGGCCCATGAACACTGAAGCTTTCTTT. As protein: CASSRKPGQWPMNTEAFF.

This clone appeared a single time. The gene calls are TRBV7-6 and TRBJ1-2; tentative D call: TRBD1 (6 bases). Per germline, CDR1 SGHVS and CDR2 FNYEAQ. V lost 4 bases and J 0 bases, leaving 18 bases between the germline ends. The CDR3 is made up of 17 amino acids. The CDR3 sequence is CASSWTTGQTPNYGYTF. The CDR3 bases are TGTGCCAGCAGCTGGACAACCGGACAGACGCCTAACTATGGCTACACCTTC.

The chain couples TRBV2 to TRBJ2-7; the match to TRBD1 covers 8 bases. CDR1 and CDR2 (germline): SNHLY, FYNNEI. The CDR3 spans 15 residues. With V trimmed by 0 bases and J by 6 bases, 7 bases remained unmatched. The CDR3 sequence: CASSEAKGQVGEQYF. The CDR3 region has the DNA TGTGCCAGCAGTGAAGCAAAGGGACAGGTAGGCGAGCAGTACTTC.

The V gene is TRBV5-1, the J gene TRBJ1-4; 9 bases line up with TRBD1. CDR3 length: 16 amino acids. With V trimmed by 4 bases and J by 0 bases, 4 bases remained unmatched. The V gene's germline CDR1 is SGHRS and CDR2 YFSETQ. CDR3 loop: CASSLGQGATNEKLFF. In DNA form, the CDR3 reads TGCGCCAGCAGCCTGGGACAGGGAGCAACTAATGAAAAACTGTTTTTT.

The chain joins TRBV27 to TRBJ2-5; TRBD1 matches 7 bases. V gave up 4 bases and J gave up 3 bases; unmatched junction bases: 5. The CDR3 has 14 residues. Germline CDR1 MNHEY, CDR2 SMNVEV (reference sequence). In DNA form, the CDR3 reads TGTGCCAGCAGTTCCTCCGGGACAGAAGAGACCCAGTACTTC. Protein product: CASSSSGTEETQYF.

This sequence joins TRBV7-3 and TRBJ1-1; 8 bases line up with TRBD1. CDR1 is SGHTA, CDR2 FQGTGA, per germline. J was trimmed by 3 bases and V by 1 base; bases with no gene match: 7. This CDR3 spans 16 amino acids. CDR3 loop: CASSLRGLGQDTEAFF. In DNA, the CDR3 is TGTGCCAGCAGCTTAAGGGGTTTGGGACAGGACACTGAAGCTTTCTTT.

The genes are TRBV19 and TRBJ1-2, with D unclear. This CDR3 spans 14 amino acids. Germline V gene sequence: CDR1 LNHDA, CDR2 SQIVND (reference sequence). The V end lost 1 base, the J end lost 2 bases, and 8 bases lay between the germline ends. The CDR3 nucleotides are TGTGCCAGTAGTATAGGTGCGGGGAACTATGGCTACACCTTC. Amino acid sequence: CASSIGAGNYGYTF.

The chain couples TRBV29-1 to TRBJ2-7, with 8 bases that match TRBD2. V was clipped by 7 bases and J by 4 bases; unmatched bases: 12. Germline assignment: CDR1 SQVTM and CDR2 ANQGSEA. CDR3 length: 14 residues. The CDR3 region has the DNA TGCAGCGCCACCGGCCCGACTAGCGAATACGAGCAGTACTTC. Protein product: CSATGPTSEYEQYF.

V is TRBV6-6 and J is TRBJ1-1; no clear D gene. Trimming cost V 8 bases and J 6 bases, with 13 bases left between them. This CDR3 region has 12 residues. Germline V gene lookup returns CDR1 MNHNY and CDR2 SVGAGI (reference sequence). The CDR3 sequence is CASRTLSPEAFF. Here the CDR3 DNA reads TGTGCCAGCCGCACTCTTTCCCCTGAAGCTTTCTTT.

The chain recombines TRBV3-1 (or the pseudogene TRBV3-2) with TRBJ1-2; 11 bases align to TRBD1. Germline lookup yields CDR1 LGHDT and CDR2 YNNKEL (reference sequence). This CDR3 has 16 amino acids. J lost 3 bases, V lost 0 bases, and 3 bases had no gene match. The CDR3 reads CASSQEGDRGYYGYTF. The DNA for the CDR3 is TGTGCCAGCAGCCAAGAAGGGGACAGGGGGTACTATGGCTACACCTTC.

In DNA form, the CDR3 reads TGTGCCAGCAGCTTAGGCTGGTTGAACACTGAAGCTTTCTTT. Its protein product is CASSLGWLNTEAFF. This chain connects TRBV7-2 to TRBJ1-1; D ambiguous. The V end was cut by 1 base, the J end by 0 bases, with 6 bases between. The CDR3 loop spans 14 amino acids. From germline, CDR1 is SGHTA and CDR2 FQGNSA. Drawing the rest from reference TRBV7-2 and TRBJ1-1, the complete variable domain is GAGVSQSPSNKVTEKGKDVELRCDPISGHTALYWYRQSLGQGLEFLIYFQGNSAPDKSGLPSDRFSAERTGGSVSTLTIQRTQQEDSAVYLCASSLGWLNTEAFFGQGTRLTVV.

The V call is TRBV18, the J call TRBJ1-2, with D unclear. The CDR3 has 15 residues. CDR1 is KGHSH and CDR2 is LQKENI in the germline V gene. Trimming stripped 1 base from V and 0 bases from J, with 9 bases between. CDR3 DNA: TGTGCCAGCTCACCACTTACAGAAGCTAACTATGGCTACACCTTC. This codes for CASSPLTEANYGYTF.

V usage is TRBV29-1 and J usage is TRBJ2-3; D ambiguous. V lost 5 bases to trimming and J lost 7 bases, with 7 bases between them. The length of the CDR3 is 10 residues. CDR1 SQVTM and CDR2 ANQGSEA come from the germline V gene. In DNA, the CDR3 is TGCAGCGTTTTGGAGTATACGCAGTATTTT. It specifies CSVLEYTQYF.

The chain is built from TRBV11-3 and TRBJ2-4; 9 bases align to TRBD1. Germline CDR1 SGHNT, CDR2 YENEEA. This CDR3 has 15 residues. V lost 1 base to trimming and J lost 10 bases; unmatched junction nucleotides: 8. The CDR3 here is CASSLVPTGGEIQYF. The CDR3 nucleotides are TGTGCCAGCAGCTTAGTCCCGACAGGGGGAGAAATTCAGTACTTC.

The J gene is TRBJ1-1, the V gene TRBV7-3; 7 bases match TRBD1. CDR3 length equals 13 residues. The trim removed 3 bases at V and 11 bases at J, leaving 9 bases unmatched. Germline V lookup: CDR1 SGHTA, CDR2 FQGTGA. In nucleotides, the CDR3 is TGTGCCAGCAGCTTTTCGAGGACAGGACGGGCTTTCTTT. Amino acid sequence: CASSFSRTGRAFF.

The chain uses TRBV4-1 and TRBJ1-1, with 7 nucleotides matching TRBD1. V dropped 4 bases and J dropped 2; count of bases not matched to a gene: 16. Germline V gene sequence: CDR1 MGHRA, CDR2 YSYEKL. CDR3 length equals 18 residues. In DNA form, the CDR3 reads TGCGCCAGCAGCCTTGGACAGGCACGCTCGGGGATAAACACTGAAGCTTTCTTT. Its translation is CASSLGQARSGINTEAFF.

V is TRBV7-2 and J is TRBJ2-3; possible D gene TRBD1, 5 bases. V was shortened by 6 bases and J by 3 bases, with 13 bases between the two germline ends. The CDR3 contains 14 residues. From germline, CDR1 is SGHTA and CDR2 FQGNSA. The CDR3 here is CASRVGARTDTQYF. CDR3 nucleotide sequence: TGTGCCAGCAGGGTAGGGGCTAGGACAGATACGCAGTATTTT.

The CDR3 region is CASSLDVPGLAYEQYF. CDR3 DNA: TGTGCCAGCAGCTTAGACGTACCGGGACTAGCGTACGAGCAGTACTTC. This sequence joins TRBV7-9 and TRBJ2-7, with TRBD2 identical over 10 bases. CDR3 size: 16 residues. Germline CDR1 reads SEHNR; CDR2 reads FQNEAQ (reference sequence). V lost 1 base and J lost 4; bases outside the gene matches: 7.

The rearrangement joins TRBV27 to TRBJ1-5, with D perhaps matching TRBD1 (5 bases). Germline V CDR1 and CDR2: MNHEY, SMNVEV (reference sequence). V was pared by 5 bases and J by 3 bases, with 11 bases between. CDR3 length: 14 amino acids. CDR3 loop: CASSRRQFNQPQHF. The CDR3 coding sequence is TGTGCCAGCAGTAGGAGACAGTTCAATCAGCCCCAGCATTTT.

The chain carries TRBV3-1 (or the pseudogene TRBV3-2) and TRBJ1-2, with D unresolved. The V end was cut by 0 bases, the J end by 2 bases, with 10 bases between. The germline V gene has CDR1 LGHDT and CDR2 YNNKEL (reference sequence). The CDR3 spans 15 residues. This CDR3 reads CASSQDGAANYGYTF. DNA of the CDR3: TGTGCCAGCAGCCAAGATGGAGCAGCAAACTATGGCTACACCTTC.